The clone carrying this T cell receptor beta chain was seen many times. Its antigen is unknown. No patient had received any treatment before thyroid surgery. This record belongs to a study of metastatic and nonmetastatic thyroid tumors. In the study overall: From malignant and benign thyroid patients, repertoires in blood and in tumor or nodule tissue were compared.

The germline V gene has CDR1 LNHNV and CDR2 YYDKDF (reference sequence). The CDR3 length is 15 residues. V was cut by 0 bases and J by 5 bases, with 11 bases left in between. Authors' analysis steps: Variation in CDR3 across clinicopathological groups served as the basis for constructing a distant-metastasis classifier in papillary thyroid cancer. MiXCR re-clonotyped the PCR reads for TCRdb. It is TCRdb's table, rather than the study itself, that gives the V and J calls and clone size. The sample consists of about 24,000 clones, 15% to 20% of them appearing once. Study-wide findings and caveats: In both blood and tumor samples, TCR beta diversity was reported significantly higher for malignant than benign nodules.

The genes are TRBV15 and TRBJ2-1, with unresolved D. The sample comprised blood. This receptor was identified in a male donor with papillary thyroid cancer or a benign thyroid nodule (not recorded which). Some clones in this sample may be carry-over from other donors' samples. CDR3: CATSRDIGSDNEQFF. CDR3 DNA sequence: TGTGCCACCAGCAGAGATATAGGAAGCGACAATGAGCAGTTCTTC.